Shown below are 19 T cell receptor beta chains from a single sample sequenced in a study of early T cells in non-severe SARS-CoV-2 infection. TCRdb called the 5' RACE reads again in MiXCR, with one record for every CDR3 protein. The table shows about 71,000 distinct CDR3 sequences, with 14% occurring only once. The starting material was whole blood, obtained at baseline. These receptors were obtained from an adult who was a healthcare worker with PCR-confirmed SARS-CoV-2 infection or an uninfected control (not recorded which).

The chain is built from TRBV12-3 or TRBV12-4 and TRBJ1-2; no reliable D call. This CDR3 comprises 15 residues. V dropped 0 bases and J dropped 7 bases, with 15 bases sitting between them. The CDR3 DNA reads TGTGCCAGCAGTTTAGCCAAAGTTGTGGCAAGTGGCTACACCTTC. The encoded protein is CASSLAKVVASGYTF.

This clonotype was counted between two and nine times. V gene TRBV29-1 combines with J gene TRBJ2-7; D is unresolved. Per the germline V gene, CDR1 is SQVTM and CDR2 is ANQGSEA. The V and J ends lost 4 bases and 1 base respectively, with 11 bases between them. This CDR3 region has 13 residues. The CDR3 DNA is TGCAGCGTTGTGGCTGAAGCATCCTACGAGCAGTACTTC. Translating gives CSVVAEASYEQYF.

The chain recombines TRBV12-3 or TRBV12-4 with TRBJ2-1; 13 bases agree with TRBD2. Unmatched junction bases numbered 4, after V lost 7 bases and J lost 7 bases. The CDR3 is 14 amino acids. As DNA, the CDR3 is TGTGCCAGCACACTAGCGGGAGGGCCAAATGAGCAGTTCTTC. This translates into CASTLAGGPNEQFF.

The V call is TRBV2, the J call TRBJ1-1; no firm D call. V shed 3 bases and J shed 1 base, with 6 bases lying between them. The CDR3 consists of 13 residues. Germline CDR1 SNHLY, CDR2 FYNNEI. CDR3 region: CASSDWENTEAFF. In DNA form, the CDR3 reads TGTGCCAGCAGTGACTGGGAGAACACTGAAGCTTTCTTT.

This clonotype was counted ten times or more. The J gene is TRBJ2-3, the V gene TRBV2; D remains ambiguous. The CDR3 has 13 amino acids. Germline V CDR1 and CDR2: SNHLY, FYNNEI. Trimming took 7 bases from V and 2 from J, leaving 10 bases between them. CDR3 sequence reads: CASNERFTDTQYF. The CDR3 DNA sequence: TGTGCCAGCAACGAGCGCTTCACAGATACGCAGTATTTT.

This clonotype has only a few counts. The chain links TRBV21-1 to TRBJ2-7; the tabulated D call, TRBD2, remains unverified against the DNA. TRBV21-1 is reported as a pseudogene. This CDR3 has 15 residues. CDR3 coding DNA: TGTGCCAGCAGCAAACGAGCGGGAGGGCCCTACGAGCAGTACTTC. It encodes CASSKRAGGPYEQYF.

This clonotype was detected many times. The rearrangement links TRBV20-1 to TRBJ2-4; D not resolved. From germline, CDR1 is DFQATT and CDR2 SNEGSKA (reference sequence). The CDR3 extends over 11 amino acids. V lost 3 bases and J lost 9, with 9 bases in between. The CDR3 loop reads CSARGLGIQYF. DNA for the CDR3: TGCAGTGCTAGGGGTCTTGGCATTCAGTACTTC.

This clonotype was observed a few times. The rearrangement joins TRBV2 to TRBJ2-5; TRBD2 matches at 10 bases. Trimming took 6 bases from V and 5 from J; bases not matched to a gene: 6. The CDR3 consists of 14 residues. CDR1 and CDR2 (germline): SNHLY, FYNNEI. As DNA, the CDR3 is TGTGCCAGCAGAGGTGGACTAGCGGCCGAGACCCAGTACTTC. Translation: CASRGGLAAETQYF.

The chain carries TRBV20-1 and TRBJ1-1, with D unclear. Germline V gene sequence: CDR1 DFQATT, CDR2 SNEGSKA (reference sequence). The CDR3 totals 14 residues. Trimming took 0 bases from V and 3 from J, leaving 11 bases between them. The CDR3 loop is CSARDNVHYTEAFF. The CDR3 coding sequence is TGCAGTGCTAGAGATAACGTCCATTACACTGAAGCTTTCTTT.

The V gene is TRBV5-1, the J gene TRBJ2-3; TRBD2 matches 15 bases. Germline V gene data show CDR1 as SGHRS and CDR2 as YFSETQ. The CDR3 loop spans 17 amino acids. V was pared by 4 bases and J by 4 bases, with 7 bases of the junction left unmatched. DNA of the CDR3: TGCGCCAGCAGCCCCGGACTAGCGGGAGGGTTCGCAGATACGCAGTATTTT. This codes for CASSPGLAGGFADTQYF.

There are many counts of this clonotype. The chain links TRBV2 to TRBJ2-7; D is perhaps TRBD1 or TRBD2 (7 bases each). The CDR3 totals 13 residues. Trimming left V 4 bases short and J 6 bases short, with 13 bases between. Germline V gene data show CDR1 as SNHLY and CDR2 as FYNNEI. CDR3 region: CASSGQGGGEQYF. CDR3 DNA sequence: TGTGCCAGCAGTGGACAGGGAGGGGGCGAGCAGTACTTC.

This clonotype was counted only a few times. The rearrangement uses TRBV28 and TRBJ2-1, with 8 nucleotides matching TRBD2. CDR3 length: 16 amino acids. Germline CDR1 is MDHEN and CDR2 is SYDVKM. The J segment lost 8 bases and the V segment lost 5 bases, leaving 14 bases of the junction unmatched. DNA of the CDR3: TGTGCCAGCAGTACAGTAACTAGCGGAGACGTCGATGAGCAGTTCTTC. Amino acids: CASSTVTSGDVDEQFF. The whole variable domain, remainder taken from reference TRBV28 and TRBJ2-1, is DVKVTQSSRYLVKRTGEKVFLECVQDMDHENMFWYRQDPGLGLRLIYFSYDVKMKEKGDIPEGYSVSREKKERFSLILESASTNQTSMYLCASSTVTSGDVDEQFFGPGTRLTVL.

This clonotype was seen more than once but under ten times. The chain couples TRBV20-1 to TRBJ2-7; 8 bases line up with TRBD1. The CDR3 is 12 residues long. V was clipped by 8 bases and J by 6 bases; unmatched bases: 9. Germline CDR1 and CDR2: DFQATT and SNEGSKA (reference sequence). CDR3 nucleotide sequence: TGCAGTCCCTATAATACAGGGGGCGAGCAGTACTTC. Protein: CSPYNTGGEQYF.

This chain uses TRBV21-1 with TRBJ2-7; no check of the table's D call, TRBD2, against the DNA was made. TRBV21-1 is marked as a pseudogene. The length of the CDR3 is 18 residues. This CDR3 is CASSKAQTMREYSYEQYF. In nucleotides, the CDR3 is TGTGCCAGCAGCAAAGCCCAAACTATGCGGGAGTACTCCTACGAGCAGTACTTC.

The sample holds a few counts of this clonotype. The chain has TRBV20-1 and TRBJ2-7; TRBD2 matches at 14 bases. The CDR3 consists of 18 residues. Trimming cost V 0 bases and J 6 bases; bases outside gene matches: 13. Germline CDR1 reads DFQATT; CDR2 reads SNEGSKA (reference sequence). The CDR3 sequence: CSARDVSGTSGRVLEQYF. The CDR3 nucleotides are TGCAGTGCTAGAGATGTTTCCGGGACTAGCGGGAGAGTTCTCGAGCAGTACTTC.

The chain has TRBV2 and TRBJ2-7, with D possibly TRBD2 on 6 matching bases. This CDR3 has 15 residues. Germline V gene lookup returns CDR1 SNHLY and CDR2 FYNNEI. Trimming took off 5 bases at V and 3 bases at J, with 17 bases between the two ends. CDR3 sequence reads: CASSRMGGRNYEQYF. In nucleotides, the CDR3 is TGTGCCAGCAGTCGAATGGGGGGACGGAACTACGAGCAGTACTTC.

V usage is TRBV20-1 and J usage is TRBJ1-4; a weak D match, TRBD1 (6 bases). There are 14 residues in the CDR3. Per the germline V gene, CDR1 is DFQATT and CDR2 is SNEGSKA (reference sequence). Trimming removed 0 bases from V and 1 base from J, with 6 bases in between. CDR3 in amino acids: CSARDRGTNEKLFF. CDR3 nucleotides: TGCAGTGCTAGAGACAGGGGAACTAATGAAAAACTGTTTTTT.

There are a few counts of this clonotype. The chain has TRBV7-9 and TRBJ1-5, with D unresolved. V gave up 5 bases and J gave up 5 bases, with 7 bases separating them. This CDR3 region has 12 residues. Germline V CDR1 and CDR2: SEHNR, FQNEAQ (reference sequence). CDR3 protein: CASSTSYQPQHF. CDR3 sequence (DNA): TGTGCCAGCAGCACCAGTTATCAGCCCCAGCATTTT. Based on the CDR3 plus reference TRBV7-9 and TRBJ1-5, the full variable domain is DTGVSQNPRHKITKRGQNVTFRCDPISEHNRLYWYRQTLGQGPEFLTYFQNEAQLEKSRLLSDRFSAERPKGSFSTLEIQRTEQGDSAMYLCASSTSYQPQHFGDGTRLSIL.

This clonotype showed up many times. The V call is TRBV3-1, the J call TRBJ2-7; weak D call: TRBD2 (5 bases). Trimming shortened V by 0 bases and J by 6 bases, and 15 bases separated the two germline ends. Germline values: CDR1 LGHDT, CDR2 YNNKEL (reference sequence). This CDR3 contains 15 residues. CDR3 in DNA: TGTGCCAGCAGCCAAGAAAGGCCAGGACTCGGCGAGCAGTACTTC. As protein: CASSQERPGLGEQYF.